This T cell receptor beta chain was identified in a study of cytomegalovirus exposure and HLA in healthy donors. Study-level results: TCR beta V- and J-gene trimming was later associated with a missense DCLRE1C variant. Being productive about 87% or about 30% of the time was typical of most TCR beta V segments in an earlier analysis.

As to this clone: Its target is unknown.

CDR3 length: 14 residues. CDR1 SGHTA and CDR2 FQGNSA come from the germline V gene. V was clipped by 4 bases and J by 0 bases, with 9 bases between them. 60 Vbeta and 13 Jbeta primers were used in PCR. Original data processing: It was a later analysis that counted tens of millions of unique TCR beta chains, of which around 11 million were shared. This table comes from immunoSEQ multiplex PCR, and its TCRdb copy is limited to in-frame clones, with some not included. V and J calls and clone size are as listed in that table; D and trimming were resolved from the DNA. The table lists around 210,000 clones.

This chain links TRBV7-2 with TRBJ1-1; D is ambiguous. This TCR derives from a woman aged 25 to 45 in good health and CMV-seropositive. The sample comprised PBMCs. The CDR3 bases are TGTGCCAGCAGCTCCTTCGGTCTGAACACTGAAGCTTTCTTT. As protein: CASSSFGLNTEAFF.